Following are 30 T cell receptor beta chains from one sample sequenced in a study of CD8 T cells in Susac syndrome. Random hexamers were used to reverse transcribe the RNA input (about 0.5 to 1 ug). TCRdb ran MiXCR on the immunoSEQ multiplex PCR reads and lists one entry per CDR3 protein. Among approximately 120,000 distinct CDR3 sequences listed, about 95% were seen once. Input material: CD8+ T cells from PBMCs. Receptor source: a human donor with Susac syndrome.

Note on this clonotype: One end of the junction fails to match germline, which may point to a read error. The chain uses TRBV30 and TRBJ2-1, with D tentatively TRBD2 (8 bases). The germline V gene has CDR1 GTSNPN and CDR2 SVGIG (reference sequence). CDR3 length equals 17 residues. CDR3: CAWSVGSGGGPYSEQFF. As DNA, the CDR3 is TGTGCCTGGAGTGTAGGTTCGGGAGGGGGCCCTTACAGTGAGCAGTTCTTC. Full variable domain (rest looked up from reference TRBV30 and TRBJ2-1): SQTIHQWPATLVQPVGSPLSLECTVEGTSNPNLYWYRQAAGRGLQLLFYSVGIGQISSEVPQNLSASRPQDRQFILSSKKLLLSDSGFYLCAWSVGSGGGPYSEQFFGPGTRLTVL.

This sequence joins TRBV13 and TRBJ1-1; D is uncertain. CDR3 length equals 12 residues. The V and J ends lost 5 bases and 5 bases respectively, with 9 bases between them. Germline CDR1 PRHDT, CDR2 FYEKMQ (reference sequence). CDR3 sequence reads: CASSKGRTEAFF. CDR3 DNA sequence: TGTGCCAGCAGCAAAGGAAGGACTGAAGCTTTCTTT.

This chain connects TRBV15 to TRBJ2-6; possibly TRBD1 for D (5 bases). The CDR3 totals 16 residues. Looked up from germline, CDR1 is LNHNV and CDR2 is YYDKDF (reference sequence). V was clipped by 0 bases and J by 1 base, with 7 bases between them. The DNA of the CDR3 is TGTGCCACCAGCAGAGATCCAGGGTCTGGGGCCAACGTCCTGACTTTC. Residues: CATSRDPGSGANVLTF.

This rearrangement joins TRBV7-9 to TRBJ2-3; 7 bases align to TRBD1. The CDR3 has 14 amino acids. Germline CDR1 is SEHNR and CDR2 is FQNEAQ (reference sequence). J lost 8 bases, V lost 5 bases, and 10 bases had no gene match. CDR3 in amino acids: CASSPGQAPGTQYF. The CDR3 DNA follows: TGTGCCAGCAGCCCTGGACAGGCCCCGGGTACGCAGTATTTT.

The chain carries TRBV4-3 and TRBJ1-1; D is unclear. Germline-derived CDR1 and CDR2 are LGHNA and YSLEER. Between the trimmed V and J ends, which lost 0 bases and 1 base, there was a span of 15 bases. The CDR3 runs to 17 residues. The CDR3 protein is CASSQDRGNRGNTEAFF. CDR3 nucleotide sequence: TGCGCCAGCAGCCAAGATCGCGGAAACAGAGGGAACACTGAAGCTTTCTTT.

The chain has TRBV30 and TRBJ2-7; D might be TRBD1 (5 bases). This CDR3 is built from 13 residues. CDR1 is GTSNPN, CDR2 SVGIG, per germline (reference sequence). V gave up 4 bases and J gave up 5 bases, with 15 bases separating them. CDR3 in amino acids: CAWTAGNLNEQYF. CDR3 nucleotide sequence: TGTGCCTGGACGGCAGGGAATCTCAACGAGCAGTACTTC.

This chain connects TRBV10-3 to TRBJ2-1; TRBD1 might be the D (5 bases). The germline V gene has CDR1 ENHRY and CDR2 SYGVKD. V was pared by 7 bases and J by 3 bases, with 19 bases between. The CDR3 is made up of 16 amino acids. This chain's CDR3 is CAINRTPSPDYNEQFF. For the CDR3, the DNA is TGTGCCATCAACAGGACACCGTCTCCCGACTACAATGAGCAGTTCTTC.

The DNA of the CDR3 is TGCAGTGCTACGTTAGGACTAGCGGGAAGCACAGATACGCAGTATTTT. This encodes CSATLGLAGSTDTQYF. This chain uses TRBV20-1 with TRBJ2-3; TRBD2 matches 12 bases. The CDR3 runs 16 residues. V dropped 4 bases and J dropped 0; count of bases not matched to a gene: 5. Per germline, CDR1 DFQATT and CDR2 SNEGSKA (reference sequence).

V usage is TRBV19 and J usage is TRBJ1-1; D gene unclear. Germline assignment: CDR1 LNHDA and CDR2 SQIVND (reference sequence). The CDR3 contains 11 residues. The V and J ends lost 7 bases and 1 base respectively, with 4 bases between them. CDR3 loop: CASIRNTEAFF. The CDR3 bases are TGTGCCAGTATACGGAACACTGAAGCTTTCTTT.

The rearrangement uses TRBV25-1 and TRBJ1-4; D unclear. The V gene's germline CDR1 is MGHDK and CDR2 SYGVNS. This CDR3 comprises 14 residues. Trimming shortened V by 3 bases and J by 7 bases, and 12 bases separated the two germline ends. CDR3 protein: CASSDSRVIEKLFF. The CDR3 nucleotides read TGTGCCAGCAGTGACAGCAGAGTGATTGAAAAACTGTTTTTT.

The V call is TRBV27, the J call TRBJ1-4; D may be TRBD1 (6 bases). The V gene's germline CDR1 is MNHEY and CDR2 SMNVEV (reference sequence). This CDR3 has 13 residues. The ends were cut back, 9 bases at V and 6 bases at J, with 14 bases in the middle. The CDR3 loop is CASQGGADEKLFF. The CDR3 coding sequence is TGTGCCAGTCAAGGGGGGGCTGATGAAAAACTGTTTTTT.

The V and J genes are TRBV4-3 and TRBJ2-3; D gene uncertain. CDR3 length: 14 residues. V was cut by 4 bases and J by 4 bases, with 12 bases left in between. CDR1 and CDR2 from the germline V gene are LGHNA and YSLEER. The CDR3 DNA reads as TGCGCCAGCAGCCTTACCCTCAGCCCAGATACGCAGTATTTT. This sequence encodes CASSLTLSPDTQYF.

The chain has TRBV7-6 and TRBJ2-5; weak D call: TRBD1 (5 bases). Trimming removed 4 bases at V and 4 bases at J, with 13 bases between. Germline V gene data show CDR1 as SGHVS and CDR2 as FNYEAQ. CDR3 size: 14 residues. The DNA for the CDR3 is TGTGCCAGCAGCTCAATCCCAGGGTCAGAGACCCAGTACTTC. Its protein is CASSSIPGSETQYF.

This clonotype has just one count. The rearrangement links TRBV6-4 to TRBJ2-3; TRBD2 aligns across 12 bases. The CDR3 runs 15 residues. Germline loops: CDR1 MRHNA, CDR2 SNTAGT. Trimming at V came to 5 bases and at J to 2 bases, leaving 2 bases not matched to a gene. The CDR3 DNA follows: TGTGCCAGCAGTCGGACTAGCGGGGACACAGATACGCAGTATTTT. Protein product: CASSRTSGDTDTQYF.

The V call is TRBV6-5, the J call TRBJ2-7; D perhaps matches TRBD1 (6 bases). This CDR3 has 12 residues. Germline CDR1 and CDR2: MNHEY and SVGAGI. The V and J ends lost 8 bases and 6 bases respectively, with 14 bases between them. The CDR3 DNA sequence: TGTGCCAGCGGTATGGTCAGGGGCGAGCAGTACTTC. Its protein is CASGMVRGEQYF.

As DNA, the CDR3 is TGTGCCTGGAGTCGCGGTACAACTAATGAAAAACTGTTTTTT. Residues: CAWSRGTTNEKLFF. The chain combines TRBV30 with TRBJ1-4; D is undetermined. In germline, CDR1 is GTSNPN, CDR2 SVGIG (reference sequence). This CDR3 has 14 residues. V dropped 2 bases and J dropped 0 bases, with 7 bases sitting between them.

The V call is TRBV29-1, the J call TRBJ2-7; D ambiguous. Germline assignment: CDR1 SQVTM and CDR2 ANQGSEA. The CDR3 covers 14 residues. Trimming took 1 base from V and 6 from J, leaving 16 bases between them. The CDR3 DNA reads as TGCAGCGTTGAAGTCGGAGACTTGGGTTTCGAGCAGTACTTC. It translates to CSVEVGDLGFEQYF.

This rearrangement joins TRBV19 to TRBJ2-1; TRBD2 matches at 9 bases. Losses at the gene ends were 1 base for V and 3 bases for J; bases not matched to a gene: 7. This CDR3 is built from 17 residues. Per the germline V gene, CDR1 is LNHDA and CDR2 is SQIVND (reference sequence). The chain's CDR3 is CASSIVGASGDYNEQFF. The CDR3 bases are TGTGCCAGTAGTATAGTAGGGGCTAGCGGGGACTACAATGAGCAGTTCTTC.

CDR3 residues: CALGEGLNSGANVLTF. The CDR3 DNA is TGTGCCCTGGGGGAGGGCCTGAACTCTGGGGCCAACGTCCTGACTTTC. The chain uses TRBV30 and TRBJ2-6, with TRBD2 identical over 7 bases. The CDR3 totals 16 residues. The J segment lost 0 bases and the V segment lost 8 bases, leaving 10 bases of the junction unmatched. Germline V gives CDR1 GTSNPN, CDR2 SVGIG (reference sequence).

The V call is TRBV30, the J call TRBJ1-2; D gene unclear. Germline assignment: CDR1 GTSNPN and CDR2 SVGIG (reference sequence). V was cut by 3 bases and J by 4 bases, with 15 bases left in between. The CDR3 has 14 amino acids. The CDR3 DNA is TGTGCCTGGAGCACTGCGGGAGTTAGCTATGGCTACACCTTC. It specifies CAWSTAGVSYGYTF.

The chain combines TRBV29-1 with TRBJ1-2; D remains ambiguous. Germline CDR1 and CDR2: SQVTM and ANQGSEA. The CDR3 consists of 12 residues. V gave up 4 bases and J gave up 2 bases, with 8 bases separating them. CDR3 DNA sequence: TGCAGCGTTGTTCTCCAGAACTATGGCTACACCTTC. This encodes CSVVLQNYGYTF.

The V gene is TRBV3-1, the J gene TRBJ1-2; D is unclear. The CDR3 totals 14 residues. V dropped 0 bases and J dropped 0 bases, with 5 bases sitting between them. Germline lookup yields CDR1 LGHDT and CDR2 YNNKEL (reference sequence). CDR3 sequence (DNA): TGTGCCAGCAGCCAAGAAGGAGCTAACTATGGCTACACCTTC. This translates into CASSQEGANYGYTF.

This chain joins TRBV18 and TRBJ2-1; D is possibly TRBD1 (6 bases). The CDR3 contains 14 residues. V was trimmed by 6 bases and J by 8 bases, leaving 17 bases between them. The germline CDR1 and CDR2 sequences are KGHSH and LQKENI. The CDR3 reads CASSARGSKDEQFF. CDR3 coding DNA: TGTGCCAGCTCGGCCAGGGGATCAAAGGATGAGCAGTTCTTC.

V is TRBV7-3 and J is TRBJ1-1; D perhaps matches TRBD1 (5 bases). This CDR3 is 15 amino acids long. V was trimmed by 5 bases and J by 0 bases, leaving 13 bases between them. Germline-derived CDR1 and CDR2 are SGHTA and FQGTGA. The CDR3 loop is CASSPTGTMNTEAFF. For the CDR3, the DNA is TGTGCCAGCAGCCCAACAGGAACAATGAACACTGAAGCTTTCTTT.

This CDR3 is CASSVSENTEAFF. The CDR3 DNA reads TGTGCCAGCAGTGTCTCCGAGAACACTGAAGCTTTCTTT. The rearrangement links TRBV6-1 to TRBJ1-1; D remains ambiguous. This CDR3 has 13 amino acids. V lost 4 bases, J lost 1 base, and 7 bases lay in between. Germline CDR1 and CDR2: MNHNS and SASEGT.

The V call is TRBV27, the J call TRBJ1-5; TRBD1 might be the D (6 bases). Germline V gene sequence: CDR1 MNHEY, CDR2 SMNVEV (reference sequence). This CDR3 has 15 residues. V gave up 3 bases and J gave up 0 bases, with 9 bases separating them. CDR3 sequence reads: CASSLDSFSNQPQHF. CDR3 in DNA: TGTGCCAGCAGTTTGGACAGCTTTAGCAATCAGCCCCAGCATTTT.

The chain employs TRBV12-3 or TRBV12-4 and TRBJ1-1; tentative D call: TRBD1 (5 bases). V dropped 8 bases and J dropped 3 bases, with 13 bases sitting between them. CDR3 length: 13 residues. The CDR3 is CASGVGPDTEAFF. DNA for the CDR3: TGTGCCAGCGGGGTGGGGCCCGACACTGAAGCTTTCTTT.

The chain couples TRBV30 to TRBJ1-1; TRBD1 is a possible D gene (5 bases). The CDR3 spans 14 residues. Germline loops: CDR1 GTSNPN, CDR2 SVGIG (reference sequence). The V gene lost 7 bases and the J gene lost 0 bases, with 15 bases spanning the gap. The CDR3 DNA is TGTGCCTCCCCCGGGGGGGGGATGAACACTGAAGCTTTCTTT. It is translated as CASPGGGMNTEAFF.

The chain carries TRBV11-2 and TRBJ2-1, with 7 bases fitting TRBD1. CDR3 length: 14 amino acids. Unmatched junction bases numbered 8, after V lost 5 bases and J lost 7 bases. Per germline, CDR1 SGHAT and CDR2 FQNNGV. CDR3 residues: CASSIRQGMNEQFF. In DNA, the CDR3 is TGTGCCAGCAGCATCAGACAGGGAATGAATGAGCAGTTCTTC.

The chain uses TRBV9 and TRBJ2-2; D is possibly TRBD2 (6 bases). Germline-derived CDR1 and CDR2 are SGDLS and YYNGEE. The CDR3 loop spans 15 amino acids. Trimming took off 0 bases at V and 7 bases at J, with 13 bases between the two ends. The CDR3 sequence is CASSVVGGVGGELFF. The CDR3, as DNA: TGTGCCAGCAGCGTAGTCGGCGGGGTCGGCGGGGAGCTGTTTTTT.